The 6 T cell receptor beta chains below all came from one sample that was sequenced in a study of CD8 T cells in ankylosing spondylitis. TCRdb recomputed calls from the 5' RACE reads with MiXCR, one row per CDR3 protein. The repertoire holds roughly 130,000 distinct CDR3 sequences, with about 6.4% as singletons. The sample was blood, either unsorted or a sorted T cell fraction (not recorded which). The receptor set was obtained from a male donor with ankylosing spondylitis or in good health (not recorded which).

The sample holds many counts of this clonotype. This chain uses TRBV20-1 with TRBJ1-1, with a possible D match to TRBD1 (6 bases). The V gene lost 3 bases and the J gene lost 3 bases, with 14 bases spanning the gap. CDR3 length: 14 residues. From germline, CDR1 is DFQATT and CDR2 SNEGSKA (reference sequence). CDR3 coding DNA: TGCAGTGCTAGGTCCTTCAGGGGAGACACTGAAGCTTTCTTT. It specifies CSARSFRGDTEAFF.

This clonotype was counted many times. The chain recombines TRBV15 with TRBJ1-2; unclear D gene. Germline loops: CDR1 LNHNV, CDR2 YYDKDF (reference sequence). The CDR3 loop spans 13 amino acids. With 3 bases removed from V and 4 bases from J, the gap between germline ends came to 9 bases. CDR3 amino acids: CATSRKEVYGYTF. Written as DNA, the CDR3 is TGTGCCACCAGCAGGAAGGAGGTCTATGGCTACACCTTC.

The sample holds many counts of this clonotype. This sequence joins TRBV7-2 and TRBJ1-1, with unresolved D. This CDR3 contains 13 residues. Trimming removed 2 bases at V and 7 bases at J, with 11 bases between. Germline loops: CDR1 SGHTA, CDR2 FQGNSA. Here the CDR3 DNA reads TGTGCCAGCAGCTTATCAAGGGTCAATGAAGCTTTCTTT. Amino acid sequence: CASSLSRVNEAFF. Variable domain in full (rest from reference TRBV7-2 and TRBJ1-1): GAGVSQSPSNKVTEKGKDVELRCDPISGHTALYWYRQSLGQGLEFLIYFQGNSAPDKSGLPSDRFSAERTGGSVSTLTIQRTQQEDSAVYLCASSLSRVNEAFFGQGTRLTVV.

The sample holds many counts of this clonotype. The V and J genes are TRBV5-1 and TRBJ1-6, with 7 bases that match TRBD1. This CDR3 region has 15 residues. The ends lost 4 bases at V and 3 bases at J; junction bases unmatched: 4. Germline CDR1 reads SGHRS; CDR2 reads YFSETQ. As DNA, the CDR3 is TGCGCCAGCAGCCCGACAGGGTTCTATAATTCACCCCTCCACTTT. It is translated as CASSPTGFYNSPLHF.

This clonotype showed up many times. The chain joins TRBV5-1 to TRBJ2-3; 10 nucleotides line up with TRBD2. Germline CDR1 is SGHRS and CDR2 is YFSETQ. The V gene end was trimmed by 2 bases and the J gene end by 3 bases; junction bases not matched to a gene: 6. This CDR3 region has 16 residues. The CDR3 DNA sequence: TGCGCCAGCAGCTTAGGCCCTAGCGGGAGTACAGATACGCAGTATTTT. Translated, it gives CASSLGPSGSTDTQYF.

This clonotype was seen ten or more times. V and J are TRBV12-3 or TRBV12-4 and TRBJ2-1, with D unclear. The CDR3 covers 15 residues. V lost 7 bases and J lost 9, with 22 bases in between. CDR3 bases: TGTGCCAGCATCGCACTATACAGCTATCCAACTGAGCAGTTCTTC. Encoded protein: CASIALYSYPTEQFF.